A selection of T cell receptor beta chains follows, all from one sample in a study of cytomegalovirus exposure and HLA in healthy donors. TCRdb's table, derived via immunoSEQ multiplex PCR, lists solely in-frame clones and lacks some. The sample holds fewer than 70,000 clones, 80% seen once. The sample taken for sequencing was PBMCs. These receptors all stem from a woman in her thirties or forties in good health and CMV-seronegative. Both conserved end residues are part of each CDR3. The D gene is left open where the match is weak. Clone size is stated in some rows and not others, as once, few, many or a class when expanded.

V,J,D,size,DNA,CDR3
TRBV18,TRBJ1-1,-,-,TGTGCCAGCTCGGGGAGAGGGTCCATGAACACTGAAGCTTTCTTT,CASSGRGSMNTEAFF
TRBV4-1,TRBJ2-1,-,-,TGCGCCAGCAGCCAAGGCTTTAGCTCCTACAATGAGCAGTTCTTC,CASSQGFSSYNEQFF
TRBV27,TRBJ1-5,TRBD1,-,TGTGCCAGCCGTAAGCTCCAGGGGGCCGTAGTTCAGCCCCAGCATTTT,CASRKLQGAVVQPQHF
TRBV27,TRBJ1-1,-,-,TGTGCCAGCAGTTTACGGCAGGGATATACTGAAGCTTTCTTT,CASSLRQGYTEAFF
TRBV9,TRBJ2-1,TRBD2,-,TGTGCCAGCAGCGTCTCGACGGGACTAGCGGGGAATGAGCAGTTCTTC,CASSVSTGLAGNEQFF
TRBV7-9,TRBJ1-1,TRBD1,-,TGTGCCAGCAGCTCCACCGGGACAGGGGATGGGTTCACTGAAGCTTTCTTT,CASSSTGTGDGFTEAFF
TRBV2,TRBJ1-2,-,-,TGTGCCAGCAGTCTCGGGGGTGGCTACACCTTC,CASSLGGGYTF
TRBV19,TRBJ2-1,TRBD1,-,TGTGCCAGTAGTCCCGCCCGGACAGGGCTTGGCAGTGAGCAGTTCTTC,CASSPARTGLGSEQFF
TRBV4-1,TRBJ2-5,-,once,TGCGCCAGCAGCCAATACACGACACAAGGGACCCAGTACTTC,CASSQYTTQGTQYF
TRBV7-2,TRBJ1-4,-,-,TGTGCCAGCAGCTTAGTAACGGAGCAACTGTTTTTT,CASSLVTEQLFF
TRBV7-9,TRBJ2-3,-,-,TGTGCCAGCAGCTCCCGAGCAGATACGCAGTATTTT,CASSSRADTQYF
TRBV2,TRBJ2-3,-,-,TGTGCCAGCACCTACCAGGCCTCCAAAGATACGCAGTATTTT,CASTYQASKDTQYF
TRBV7-3,TRBJ1-1,-,-,TGTGCCAGCAGCGCCACAGGGAACACTGAAGCTTTCTTT,CASSATGNTEAFF
TRBV6-1,TRBJ2-7,TRBD1,-,TGTGCCGCTGGGACAGGGCGACCCTACGAGCAGTACTTC,CAAGTGRPYEQYF
TRBV18,TRBJ2-5,TRBD1,-,TGTGCCAGCTCACTCGGGACAGGGATTACCCAAGCCAGTCTAAAAGAGACCCAGTACTTC,CASSLGTGITQASLKETQYF
TRBV6-7,TRBJ1-2,TRBD1,-,TGTGCCGGACCCGGGACAGGGGTGAAATATGGCTACACCTTC,CAGPGTGVKYGYTF
TRBV7-8,TRBJ2-1,TRBD2,-,TGTGCCAGCAGCTGGGGAGGAGCGGGAGTGAGTGAGCAGTTCTTC,CASSWGGAGVSEQFF
TRBV7-3,TRBJ1-2,TRBD1,-,TGTGCCAGCAGCCCAACGGCGGACAGGGGGCTCTATGGCTACACCTTC,CASSPTADRGLYGYTF
TRBV27,TRBJ2-5,-,-,TGTGCCAGCAGAGCCGGGAAATTTTACCAAGAGACCCAGTACTTC,CASRAGKFYQETQYF
TRBV7-9,TRBJ2-4,TRBD2,-,TGTGCCAGCAGCTTATACGTAGCGGGCAAAAACATTCAGTACTTC,CASSLYVAGKNIQYF
TRBV19,TRBJ1-5,-,-,TGTGCCAGCCGGAGCCCCGGGGGTCAGCCCCAGCATTTT,CASRSPGGQPQHF
TRBV5-1,TRBJ2-3,-,-,TGCGCCAGCAGCTTTAAGCCGGGGGGCACAGATACGCAGTATTTT,CASSFKPGGTDTQYF
TRBV2,TRBJ2-1,TRBD1,-,TGTGCCAGCAGTGGGACAGGGGGTCAACAGGATGAGCAGTTCTTC,CASSGTGGQQDEQFF
TRBV6-1,TRBJ2-1,-,once,TGTGCCAGCAGTGAAGTAGGGCACCGGGAAAATAATGAGCAGTTCTTC,CASSEVGHRENNEQFF
TRBV15,TRBJ1-2,-,-,TGTGCCACCAGCTCCCGGGACACTTCCTATGGCTACACCTTC,CATSSRDTSYGYTF
TRBV9,TRBJ2-2,TRBD2,-,TGTGCCAGCAGCGACCGACTAGCGGGGAGCCTCACCGGGGAGCTGTTTTTT,CASSDRLAGSLTGELFF